This T cell receptor (beta chain) was profiled in a study of shared clonotypes between healthy human individuals. This CDR3 is 14 amino acids long. V was pared by 0 bases and J by 0 bases, with 7 bases between. The germline V gene encodes CDR1 SGDLS and CDR2 YYNGEE. Details on this clone: This same CDR3 is encoded by further DNA sequences in the sample.

Within Nashville, Tennessee resided all donors, each a Caucasian adult. Clones were read by immunoSEQ multiplex PCR, and TCRdb kept only the in-frame ones, dropping some. The sample yields over a million clones, 96% seen once. The clonotype was recovered from a man younger than 40 in good health. Specimen: naive CD4+ T cells sorted from blood. Subset given: CD45RA+ positively selected. The genes are TRBV9 and TRBJ2-7; D unclear. The CDR3, as DNA: TGTGCCAGCAGCGTAGTTGGCTCCTCCTACGAGCAGTACTTC. Translating gives CASSVVGSSYEQYF. Looking up the rest from reference TRBV9 and TRBJ2-7 gives the full variable domain: DSGVTQTPKHLITATGQRVTLRCSPRSGDLSVYWYQQSLDQGLQFLIQYYNGEERAKGNILERFSAQQFPDLHSELNLSSLELGDSALYFCASSVVGSSYEQYFGPGTRLTVT.